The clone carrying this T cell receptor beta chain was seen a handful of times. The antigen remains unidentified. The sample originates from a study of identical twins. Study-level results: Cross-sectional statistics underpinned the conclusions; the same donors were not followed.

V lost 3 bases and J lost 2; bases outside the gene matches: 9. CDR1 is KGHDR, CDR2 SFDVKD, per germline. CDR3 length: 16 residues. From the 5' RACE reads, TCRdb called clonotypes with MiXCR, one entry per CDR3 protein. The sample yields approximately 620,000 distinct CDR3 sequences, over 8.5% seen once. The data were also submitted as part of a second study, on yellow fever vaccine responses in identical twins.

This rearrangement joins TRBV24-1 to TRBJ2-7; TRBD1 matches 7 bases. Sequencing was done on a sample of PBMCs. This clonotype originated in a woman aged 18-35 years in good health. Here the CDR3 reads CATSDPGQENPYEQYF. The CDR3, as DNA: TGTGCCACCAGTGATCCCGGACAGGAAAATCCCTACGAGCAGTACTTC.